A single sample gave rise to the 27 T cell receptor beta chains below, sequenced in a study of blood T cell repertoires in COVID-19. Repertoires were generated with immunoSEQ multiplex PCR, while TCRdb's copy carries only in-frame clones and drops some. The table lists around 380,000 clones, around 84% of them singletons. Sequenced material: peripheral blood. The source is a human donor with acute or convalescent COVID-19. The donor label of this sample is uncertain.

The chain recombines TRBV4-1 with TRBJ2-5; D may be TRBD1 (5 bases). The ends were cut back, 1 base at V and 4 bases at J, with 7 bases in the middle. The CDR3 contains 13 residues. The germline gives CDR1 MGHRA, CDR2 YSYEKL. CDR3 in DNA: TGCGCCAGCAGCCAAGTCCAGGGAGAGACCCAGTACTTC. This translates into CASSQVQGETQYF.

J is TRBJ2-7 and V is TRBV2; 10 nucleotides match TRBD1. The CDR3 consists of 13 residues. Per the germline V gene, CDR1 is SNHLY and CDR2 is FYNNEI. Trimming took 9 bases from V and 3 from J; bases not matched to a gene: 5. The CDR3 loop reads CARSGTGDYEQYF. In DNA, the CDR3 is TGTGCCAGATCCGGGACAGGGGACTACGAGCAGTACTTC.

The chain is built from TRBV5-1 and TRBJ2-7, with 12 nucleotides matching TRBD2. The CDR3 spans 15 residues. With V trimmed by 4 bases and J by 4 bases, 6 bases remained unmatched. In germline, CDR1 is SGHRS, CDR2 YFSETQ. CDR3 region: CASSPRTSGEYEQYF. In DNA form, the CDR3 reads TGCGCCAGCAGCCCTCGGACTAGCGGGGAATACGAGCAGTACTTC. Based on the CDR3 plus reference TRBV5-1 and TRBJ2-7, the full variable domain is KAGVTQTPRYLIKTRGQQVTLSCSPISGHRSVSWYQQTPGQGLQFLFEYFSETQRNKGNFPGRFSGRQFSNSRSEMNVSTLELGDSALYLCASSPRTSGEYEQYFGPGTRLTVT.

The V and J genes are TRBV11-2 and TRBJ2-1, with 10 positions matching TRBD2. The V segment lost 3 bases and the J segment 12 bases; nucleotides outside the gene matches: 11. The germline gives CDR1 SGHAT, CDR2 FQNNGV. The CDR3 covers 15 residues. The chain's CDR3 is CASSFRVAGGERQFF. The CDR3 DNA reads as TGTGCCAGCAGCTTCCGGGTAGCGGGAGGAGAACGGCAGTTCTTC.

For this clone: This clone may be a read error of a much larger clone one base away. The genes are TRBV6-6 and TRBJ2-3; D not certain. Trimming left V 6 bases short and J 0 bases short, with 7 bases between. This CDR3 is built from 13 residues. Germline V gene lookup returns CDR1 MNHNY and CDR2 SVGAGI (reference sequence). Here the CDR3 reads CASSPQSTDTQYF. CDR3 bases: TGTGCCAGCAGCCCACAGAGCACAGATACGCAGTATTTT.

The J gene is TRBJ2-4, the V gene TRBV15; 15 nucleotides align to TRBD2. V shed 6 bases and J 4 bases; nucleotides not matched to a gene: 7. Germline V CDR1 and CDR2: LNHNV, YYDKDF (reference sequence). The CDR3 is made up of 17 amino acids. The CDR3 DNA reads as TGTGCCACCAGATTGCCCGGGACTAGCGGGGGGAAAAACATTCAGTACTTC. Its translation: CATRLPGTSGGKNIQYF.

This sequence joins TRBV12-5 and TRBJ1-5; D not resolved. Trimming cost V 1 base and J 7 bases, with 5 bases left between them. CDR1 and CDR2 from the germline V gene are LGHNT and FRNRAP. This CDR3 has 12 residues. The CDR3 bases are TGTGCTAGTGGTTTGGACTGGCAGCCCCAGCATTTT. Encoded protein: CASGLDWQPQHF.

The chain recombines TRBV6-5 with TRBJ1-1; TRBD1 agrees at 7 bases. Trimming took 6 bases from V and 4 from J; bases not matched to a gene: 2. The CDR3 length is 12 residues. Germline V gives CDR1 MNHEY, CDR2 SVGAGI. This CDR3 reads CASRQGPTEAFF. The CDR3 DNA reads TGTGCCAGCAGACAGGGGCCCACTGAAGCTTTCTTT.

This clone came up once. The J gene is TRBJ2-7, the V gene TRBV15; maybe TRBD2 (7 bases). Germline V gene lookup returns CDR1 LNHNV and CDR2 YYDKDF (reference sequence). The CDR3 is 17 residues long. With 0 bases removed from V and 7 bases from J, the gap between germline ends came to 22 bases. The CDR3 sequence: CATSRDSEGGLLREQYF. The CDR3 DNA is TGTGCCACCAGCAGAGATTCCGAGGGGGGGCTCCTTAGGGAGCAGTACTTC. Full variable domain (remainder filled in from reference TRBV15 and TRBJ2-7): DAMVIQNPRYQVTQFGKPVTLSCSQTLNHNVMYWYQQKSSQAPKLLFHYYDKDFNNEADTPDNFQSRRPNTSFCFLDIRSPGLGDTAMYLCATSRDSEGGLLREQYFGPGTRLTVT.

The genes are TRBV3-1 (or the pseudogene TRBV3-2) and TRBJ2-7; 7 bases line up with TRBD1. This CDR3 is built from 16 residues. V trimming: 4 bases; J trimming: 0 bases; junction bases outside the gene matches: 9. Germline values: CDR1 LGHDT, CDR2 YNNKEL (reference sequence). The CDR3 spells CASSPPWTGSSYEQYF. The CDR3 bases are TGTGCCAGCAGCCCTCCCTGGACAGGAAGCTCCTACGAGCAGTACTTC.

This clone occurred a few times. The genes are TRBV10-1 and TRBJ2-2; D may be TRBD1 (6 bases). The CDR3 consists of 17 residues. V was clipped by 0 bases and J by 1 base, with 12 bases between them. Germline CDR1 and CDR2: WNHNN and SYGVQD (reference sequence). Written as DNA, the CDR3 is TGCGCCAGCAGTGAGTCGGGATCCAGGGGGAACACCGGGGAGCTGTTTTTT. It encodes CASSESGSRGNTGELFF.

The chain joins TRBV7-7 to TRBJ2-5; 11 bases match TRBD1. This CDR3 has 14 amino acids. V shed 1 base and J 7 bases; nucleotides not matched to a gene: 2. The germline V gene has CDR1 SSHAT and CDR2 FNYEAQ (reference sequence). The chain's CDR3 is CASSLVGTGGTQYF. The CDR3 DNA reads as TGTGCCAGCAGCTTAGTAGGGACAGGGGGGACCCAGTACTTC.

The chain couples TRBV7-6 to TRBJ2-1, with 8 bases fitting TRBD2. The V and J ends lost 1 base and 3 bases, in that order; junction bases with no gene match: 2. Germline V lookup: CDR1 SGHVS, CDR2 FNYEAQ. CDR3 size: 15 residues. The CDR3 sequence: CASSLVRGVYNEQFF. The DNA of the CDR3 is TGTGCCAGCAGCTTAGTGCGGGGGGTCTACAATGAGCAGTTCTTC.

The chain recombines TRBV5-3 with TRBJ1-2; 10 bases agree with TRBD1. TRBV5-3 carries the ORF label, with uncertain function. V trimming: 3 bases; J trimming: 4 bases; junction bases outside the gene matches: 6. The CDR3 contains 15 residues. As DNA, the CDR3 is TGTGCCAGAAGCTCGGGACAGGGGCGGTCCTATGGCTACACCTTC. This translates into CARSSGQGRSYGYTF.

The V and J genes are TRBV12-3 or TRBV12-4 and TRBJ1-1; 9 nucleotides align to TRBD1. The CDR3 extends over 13 amino acids. Germline trimming cut 5 bases from V and 11 bases from J; bases unmatched to any gene: 9. CDR3 coding DNA: TGTGCCAGCAGTGCCACAGGGGGCAGGTTGGCTTTCTTT. This translates into CASSATGGRLAFF.

This chain joins TRBV28 and TRBJ2-7; tentatively, D is TRBD1 (6 bases). CDR1 is MDHEN, CDR2 SYDVKM, per germline. The V gene lost 6 bases and the J gene lost 6 bases, with 18 bases spanning the gap. The CDR3 totals 14 residues. This CDR3 reads CASSWGHRAPEQYF. Here the CDR3 DNA reads TGTGCCAGCAGCTGGGGGCACCGGGCCCCCGAGCAGTACTTC.

This clone came up a few times. The chain is built from TRBV2 and TRBJ2-7; TRBD2 matches at 8 bases. V gave up 2 bases and J gave up 3 bases; unmatched junction bases: 6. This CDR3 has 15 residues. Germline V gene data show CDR1 as SNHLY and CDR2 as FYNNEI. CDR3 coding DNA: TGTGCCAGCAGTGAAAGGGGACTAGGGGTCTACGAGCAGTACTTC. Translation gives CASSERGLGVYEQYF.

Note on this clone: The junction does not match germline at one end; this may be a read error. The chain links TRBV24-1 to TRBJ1-5, with a weak D call TRBD1 (6 bases). Germline CDR1 and CDR2: KGHDR and SFDVKD. The CDR3 extends over 15 amino acids. In DNA, the CDR3 is TGTGCCATCAGTGATTCGGTGGGGGCCACTCAGCCCCAGCATTTT. Translation gives CAISDSVGATQPQHF.

The chain links TRBV5-1 to TRBJ2-2; 8 nucleotides line up with TRBD2. V was clipped by 4 bases and J by 2 bases; unmatched bases: 7. Germline CDR1 and CDR2: SGHRS and YFSETQ. The CDR3 has 16 amino acids. CDR3 DNA: TGCGCCAGCAGCACGGGGGGACTAGTAAACACCGGGGAGCTGTTTTTT. Amino acids: CASSTGGLVNTGELFF.

This chain links TRBV6-6 with TRBJ1-1; D is uncertain. Trimming left V 5 bases short and J 3 bases short, with 4 bases between. Germline V CDR1 and CDR2: MNHNY, SVGAGI (reference sequence). This CDR3 comprises 11 residues. Here the CDR3 reads CASSTYTEAFF. In DNA form, the CDR3 reads TGTGCCAGCAGTACATACACTGAAGCTTTCTTT.

The CDR3 DNA follows: TGCGCCAGCAGTGATGACAATAATGAAAAACTGTTTTTT. Translating gives CASSDDNNEKLFF. The rearrangement joins TRBV10-1 to TRBJ1-4, with D uncertain. Between the trimmed V and J ends, which lost 3 bases and 4 bases, there was a span of 6 bases. There are 13 residues in the CDR3. CDR1 is WNHNN and CDR2 is SYGVQD in the germline V gene (reference sequence).

The rearrangement links TRBV7-2 to TRBJ1-1, with TRBD1 as a possible D gene (5 bases). Germline V gene lookup returns CDR1 SGHTA and CDR2 FQGNSA. Trimming pared 3 bases from V and 6 bases from J, leaving 11 bases between. This CDR3 contains 13 residues. The CDR3 is CASSFPGLAEAFF. In DNA form, the CDR3 reads TGTGCCAGCAGCTTTCCAGGGTTGGCTGAAGCTTTCTTT. The full variable domain, its missing parts supplied by reference TRBV7-2 and TRBJ1-1, is GAGVSQSPSNKVTEKGKDVELRCDPISGHTALYWYRQSLGQGLEFLIYFQGNSAPDKSGLPSDRFSAERTGGSVSTLTIQRTQQEDSAVYLCASSFPGLAEAFFGQGTRLTVV.

V is TRBV12-3 or TRBV12-4 and J is TRBJ1-3, with a possible D match to TRBD1 (5 bases). This CDR3 has 12 amino acids. V was cut by 7 bases and J by 9 bases, with 13 bases left in between. The CDR3 is CASTRTTRTIYF. Written as DNA, the CDR3 is TGTGCCAGCACCCGGACAACCCGCACCATATATTTT.

V is TRBV30 and J is TRBJ2-3, with TRBD2 identical over 10 bases. This CDR3 spans 15 amino acids. With 5 bases clipped from V and 2 bases from J, the junction kept 7 bases outside the gene matches. CDR1 GTSNPN and CDR2 SVGIG come from the germline V gene (reference sequence). In DNA, the CDR3 is TGTGCCTGGGGAATCGGACTAGCGGACACAGATACGCAGTATTTT. Translation gives CAWGIGLADTDTQYF.

The chain has TRBV6-1 and TRBJ2-7; 10 bases agree with TRBD2. The CDR3 has 17 residues. With 2 bases clipped from V and 0 bases from J, the junction kept 7 bases outside the gene matches. Looked up from germline, CDR1 is MNHNS and CDR2 is SASEGT. The CDR3 here is CASSEKWASGSSYEQYF. The CDR3 DNA is TGTGCCAGCAGTGAAAAGTGGGCTAGCGGGAGCTCCTACGAGCAGTACTTC.

The chain joins TRBV25-1 to TRBJ2-2; maybe TRBD2 (5 bases). The CDR3 loop spans 11 amino acids. V lost 8 bases and J lost 8, with 9 bases in between. The germline V gene encodes CDR1 MGHDK and CDR2 SYGVNS. This CDR3 is CASLWRGELFF. CDR3 DNA: TGTGCCAGCTTGTGGAGGGGGGAGCTGTTTTTT. Looking up the rest from reference TRBV25-1 and TRBJ2-2 gives the full variable domain: EADIYQTPRYLVIGTGKKITLECSQTMGHDKMYWYQQDPGMELHLIHYSYGVNSTEKGDLSSESTVSRIRTEHFPLTLESARPSHTSQYLCASLWRGELFFGEGSRLTVL.

This rearrangement joins TRBV5-1 to TRBJ1-6, with 7 nucleotides matching TRBD1. This CDR3 is 15 amino acids long. Germline V gene data show CDR1 as SGHRS and CDR2 as YFSETQ. The V gene end was trimmed by 0 bases and the J gene end by 7 bases; junction bases not matched to a gene: 4. The CDR3 loop reads CASSLEGGSNSPLHF. CDR3 nucleotides: TGCGCCAGCAGCTTGGAAGGGGGCAGCAATTCACCCCTCCACTTT. Full variable domain (missing parts from reference TRBV5-1 and TRBJ1-6): KAGVTQTPRYLIKTRGQQVTLSCSPISGHRSVSWYQQTPGQGLQFLFEYFSETQRNKGNFPGRFSGRQFSNSRSEMNVSTLELGDSALYLCASSLEGGSNSPLHFGNGTRLTVT.